The sequence of this T cell receptor (beta chain) was determined in a study of blood T cell repertoires in COVID-19. The overall study: T cells, B-cell-depleted T cells, or PBMCs supplied cDNA or gDNA.

Generated by immunoSEQ multiplex PCR, the TCRdb table keeps only in-frame clones and is missing some. This sample yields 160,000 or so clones, of which about 83% are seen a single time; roughly 13% belongs to the top ten. Per the germline V gene, CDR1 is SGHRS and CDR2 is YFSETQ. This CDR3 has 14 residues. Unmatched junction bases numbered 1, after V lost 2 bases and J lost 3 bases. The chain combines TRBV5-1 with TRBJ2-3; 9 nucleotides align to TRBD1. The sequencing input was peripheral blood. This receptor was taken from a woman older than 75 with acute or convalescent COVID-19. The chain's CDR3 is CASSLQGATDTQYF. The CDR3 nucleotides read TGCGCCAGCAGCTTACAGGGGGCAACAGATACGCAGTATTTT.